This TCR beta chain was recorded in a study of neurological immune-mediated disorders. The CDR3 sequence is 17 residues long. Trimming pared 0 bases from V and 7 bases from J, leaving 19 bases between. Germline loops: CDR1 KGHDR, CDR2 SFDVKD. TCRdb re-derived calls from the 5' RACE reads in MiXCR, one entry per CDR3 protein. The repertoire includes tens of thousands of distinct CDR3 sequences, 10% of them detected once, and around 20% sits in the top ten. V gene TRBV24-1 combines with J gene TRBJ2-3; either TRBD1 or TRBD2 may supply D (5 bases each). The TCR sequence derives from a woman in her 40s with HTLV-1-associated myelopathy (HAM/TSP). What was sequenced was PBMCs. CDR3 sequence reads: CATSDLSPWGSPHTQYF. As DNA, the CDR3 is TGTGCCACCAGTGATTTGTCACCCTGGGGGTCTCCACATACGCAGTATTTT.